A single sample gave rise to the 8 T cell receptor beta chains below, sequenced in a study of blood T cell repertoires in COVID-19. Measured with immunoSEQ multiplex PCR; TCRdb has only the in-frame clones, and not every one. The profile shows about 150,000 clones, roughly 80% of them singletons. The sequenced sample consisted of peripheral blood. The receptors shown here come from a man aged 55 to 70 with acute or convalescent COVID-19.

The CDR3 DNA reads as TGTGCCACCGGGGGGAATAGCGGGAGGGCCTGGAATGAGCAGTTCTTC. Translation: CATGGNSGRAWNEQFF. The rearrangement joins TRBV24-1 to TRBJ2-1; 11 bases are shared with TRBD2. CDR3 length: 16 residues. Trimming cost V 9 bases and J 7 bases; bases outside gene matches: 13. The germline V gene has CDR1 KGHDR and CDR2 SFDVKD.

V is TRBV10-3 and J is TRBJ1-5; 7 bases agree with TRBD1. V lost 4 bases to trimming and J lost 4 bases; unmatched junction nucleotides: 13. Germline lookup yields CDR1 ENHRY and CDR2 SYGVKD. The CDR3 extends over 17 amino acids. CDR3 sequence (DNA): TGTGCCATCAGTGCTTCCCTTACAGGGGTGGAGAATCAGCCCCAGCATTTT. Its protein product is CAISASLTGVENQPQHF.

The rearrangement joins TRBV9 to TRBJ2-2; D ambiguous. CDR1 is SGDLS, CDR2 YYNGEE, per germline. The CDR3 totals 16 residues. Between the trimmed V and J ends, which lost 3 bases and 0 bases, there was a span of 12 bases. This CDR3 reads CASSATPTPNTGELFF. CDR3 nucleotides: TGTGCCAGCAGCGCTACCCCCACCCCGAACACCGGGGAGCTGTTTTTT.

The genes are TRBV6-2 or TRBV6-3 and TRBJ1-2; tentative D call: TRBD1 (5 bases). This CDR3 is built from 15 residues. V was trimmed by 5 bases and J by 4 bases, leaving 17 bases between them. Germline CDR1 reads MNHEY; CDR2 reads SVGEGT. The CDR3 nucleotides read TGTGCCAGCAGTCCCCCCCCTCCCACAGGCTATGGCTACACCTTC. This sequence encodes CASSPPPPTGYGYTF.

The rearrangement joins TRBV12-3 or TRBV12-4 to TRBJ1-2; maybe TRBD1 (5 bases). Trimming pared 6 bases from V and 4 bases from J, leaving 9 bases between. The CDR3 totals 12 residues. The chain's CDR3 is CASRSGLYGYTF. CDR3 nucleotide sequence: TGTGCCAGCAGGTCGGGACTCTATGGCTACACCTTC.

V is TRBV4-1 and J is TRBJ2-1, with a tentative D call TRBD2 (6 bases). Trimming cost V 2 bases and J 2 bases, with 10 bases left between them. Germline CDR1 and CDR2: MGHRA and YSYEKL. The CDR3 extends over 15 amino acids. The CDR3 region has the DNA TGCGCCAGCAGCCAAACCGGGACTGCCTACAATGAGCAGTTCTTC. Its translation is CASSQTGTAYNEQFF.

The chain combines TRBV18 with TRBJ1-2; D perhaps matches TRBD1 (5 bases). Trimming shortened V by 3 bases and J by 6 bases, and 17 bases separated the two germline ends. The CDR3 consists of 15 residues. The germline V gene encodes CDR1 KGHSH and CDR2 LQKENI. The CDR3 DNA follows: TGTGCCAGCTCACCTGGAGGGGCTCGAAGAGATGGCTACACCTTC. Encoded protein: CASSPGGARRDGYTF.

The J gene is TRBJ2-5, the V gene TRBV7-2, with TRBD2 matching over 13 bases. Germline loops: CDR1 SGHTA, CDR2 FQGNSA. The CDR3 is 15 amino acids. V dropped 5 bases and J dropped 6; count of bases not matched to a gene: 6. The CDR3 is CASSALAGGVQTQYF. CDR3 in DNA: TGTGCCAGCAGCGCACTAGCGGGGGGGGTGCAGACCCAGTACTTC.